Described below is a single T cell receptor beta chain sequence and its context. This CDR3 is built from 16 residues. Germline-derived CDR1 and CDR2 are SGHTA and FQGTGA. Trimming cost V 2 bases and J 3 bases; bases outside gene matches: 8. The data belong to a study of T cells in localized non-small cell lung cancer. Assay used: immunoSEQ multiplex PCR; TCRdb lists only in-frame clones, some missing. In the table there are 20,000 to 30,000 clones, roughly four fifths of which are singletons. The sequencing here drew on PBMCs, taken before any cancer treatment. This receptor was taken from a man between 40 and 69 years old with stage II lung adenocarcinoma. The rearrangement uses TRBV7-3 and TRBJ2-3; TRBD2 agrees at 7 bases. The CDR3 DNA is TGTGCCAGCAGCTTACTTCCTAGCGGAACTACAGATACGCAGTATTTT. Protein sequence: CASSLLPSGTTDTQYF.